The following is a T cell receptor beta chain sequence with its context. Its antigen is unidentified. Measured with immunoSEQ multiplex PCR; TCRdb has only the in-frame clones, and not every one. The sample shows roughly 59,000 clones, 65% to 80% of them seen only once. This specimen comes from a study of radiotherapy plus CTLA-4 blockade in lung cancer. The overall study: Under 20% of patients responded objectively, and roughly 34% achieved disease control.

The study, taken as a whole, reports: Radiotherapy was combined with ipilimumab, and tumor-derived TCR clones then expanded in blood.

Germline V gives CDR1 SGHAT, CDR2 FQNNGV. V was shortened by 8 bases and J by 8 bases, with 22 bases between the two germline ends. This CDR3 has 15 amino acids. The chain carries TRBV11-2 and TRBJ2-1; tentative D call: TRBD2 (5 bases). The sample was peripheral blood, taken from a patient treated with radiotherapy plus ipilimumab. This clonotype originated in a human donor with non-small cell lung cancer whose response to radiotherapy plus ipilimumab could not be evaluated. The CDR3 loop is CASRDYRRAGDEQFF. The DNA of the CDR3 is TGTGCCAGCCGAGACTATCGAAGGGCCGGGGATGAGCAGTTCTTC.